This T cell receptor (beta chain) was recovered during a study of radiotherapy plus CTLA-4 blockade in lung cancer. Study-level information: For 18% of patients, objective responses occurred, and about 33% had disease control.

Receiving focal radiation plus CTLA-4 blockade with ipilimumab were patients who had chemo-refractory metastatic non-small-cell lung cancer. This CDR3 region has 14 residues. Per germline, CDR1 MNHEY and CDR2 SMNVEV (reference sequence). V gave up 5 bases and J gave up 3 bases; unmatched junction bases: 4. Produced via immunoSEQ multiplex PCR; TCRdb's table is partial and in-frame only. The sample includes tens of thousands of clones, approximately 79% of them seen just once. Regarding the study as a whole: How blood T cell clones changed early, along with interferon-beta, reportedly forecast response best. TCR clones from tumors expanded in blood after radiotherapy plus ipilimumab.

Turning to this clone: As yet, its antigen is unknown.

This receptor was identified in a human donor with non-small cell lung cancer who had a complete response to radiotherapy plus ipilimumab. This rearrangement joins TRBV27 to TRBJ1-1, with 9 bases matching TRBD1. This sample comprised peripheral blood, obtained from a patient treated with radiotherapy plus ipilimumab. Here the CDR3 DNA reads TGTGCCAGCAGTCTAGGACAGGGGCACACTGAAGCTTTCTTT. This translates into CASSLGQGHTEAFF.